These 28 T cell receptor beta chains originate from one sample sequenced in a study of vaccination effects on CD4 cells after COVID-19. The antigens of these receptors remain unknown. Only in-frame clones appear in the TCRdb table, and some are missing; sequencing was by immunoSEQ multiplex PCR. The repertoire holds around 40,000 clones, with approximately 77% as singletons. The culture ran for around 10 days before CD4+ T cells were isolated. Either the BNT162b2 or mRNA-1273 vaccine was given to participants in two doses. The sequencing used CD4+ T cells from PBMCs cultured without peptide, collected after COVID-19 vaccination. The receptors were sampled from a human donor who received a COVID-19 vaccine.

This clone was seen just once. The chain links TRBV25-1 to TRBJ1-2; maybe TRBD1 (5 bases). The CDR3 consists of 13 residues. With 3 bases removed from V and 8 bases from J, the gap between germline ends came to 13 bases. Germline V gene lookup returns CDR1 MGHDK and CDR2 SYGVNS. The CDR3 nucleotides read TGTGCCAGCAGTGAGAGGGGAGCTTGGGGCTACACCTTC. Protein product: CASSERGAWGYTF.

V is TRBV24-1 and J is TRBJ2-6; D gene uncertain. The germline V and J ends were trimmed by 2 bases and 3 bases, with 7 bases remaining between them. The CDR3 consists of 15 residues. CDR1 and CDR2 (germline): KGHDR, SFDVKD. The CDR3 loop reads CATSDSWDGANVLTF. The CDR3, as DNA: TGTGCCACCAGTGATTCGTGGGATGGGGCCAACGTCCTGACTTTC.

J is TRBJ1-2 and V is TRBV30, with D maybe TRBD1 (6 bases). Trimming stripped 2 bases from V and 7 bases from J, with 14 bases between. Germline V gene lookup returns CDR1 GTSNPN and CDR2 SVGIG (reference sequence). The CDR3 contains 13 residues. The CDR3 sequence is CAWSQIQGGGYTF. CDR3 coding DNA: TGTGCCTGGAGTCAAATACAGGGCGGTGGCTACACCTTC.

The genes are TRBV6-5 and TRBJ1-1; 8 bases are a match to TRBD1. The CDR3 has 13 residues. Per germline, CDR1 MNHEY and CDR2 SVGAGI. V lost 6 bases, J lost 2 bases, and 2 bases stayed unmatched. CDR3 bases: TGTGCCAGCAGACAGGGGGTTAACACTGAAGCTTTCTTT. Its translation is CASRQGVNTEAFF.

The rearrangement joins TRBV6-1 to TRBJ1-1; D remains ambiguous. The CDR3 consists of 13 residues. Trimming stripped 0 bases from V and 3 bases from J, with 5 bases between. Germline CDR1 reads MNHNS; CDR2 reads SASEGT. The CDR3: CASSEAGHTEAFF. CDR3 in DNA: TGTGCCAGCAGTGAAGCCGGACACACTGAAGCTTTCTTT.

This clone was counted only a few times. The chain recombines TRBV2 with TRBJ2-4; D is possibly TRBD1 or TRBD2 (5 bases each). V lost 5 bases and J 5 bases, leaving 10 bases between the germline ends. This CDR3 region has 13 residues. CDR1 and CDR2 from the germline V gene are SNHLY and FYNNEI. CDR3 sequence: CASSTGTENIQYF. The CDR3 DNA sequence: TGTGCCAGCAGTACCGGGACGGAAAACATTCAGTACTTC.

J is TRBJ1-2 and V is TRBV10-3; D unresolved. The CDR3 consists of 13 residues. V lost 4 bases and J lost 3, with 9 bases in between. Germline CDR1 ENHRY, CDR2 SYGVKD. DNA of the CDR3: TGTGCCATCAGTGGACGCTTGGACTATGGCTACACCTTC. This encodes CAISGRLDYGYTF.

This clone was found once. The V call is TRBV2, the J call TRBJ1-6, with D perhaps TRBD1 (5 bases). The germline V and J ends were trimmed by 3 bases and 5 bases, with 11 bases remaining between them. CDR3 size: 15 residues. In germline, CDR1 is SNHLY, CDR2 FYNNEI. As DNA, the CDR3 is TGTGCCAGCAGTGAGACTGGGGCTAATAATTCACCCCTCCACTTT. Protein sequence: CASSETGANNSPLHF.

The chain employs TRBV3-1 (or the pseudogene TRBV3-2) and TRBJ1-2, with a tentative D call TRBD1 (5 bases). The ends were cut back, 3 bases at V and 4 bases at J, with 9 bases in the middle. The CDR3 totals 13 residues. The germline V gene has CDR1 LGHDT and CDR2 YNNKEL (reference sequence). This CDR3 is CASSHGTAYGYTF. CDR3 DNA: TGTGCCAGCAGCCACGGGACGGCCTATGGCTACACCTTC.

V gene TRBV29-1 combines with J gene TRBJ1-2; possible D gene TRBD1, 5 bases. Germline loops: CDR1 SQVTM, CDR2 ANQGSEA. The CDR3 runs to 14 residues. V lost 4 bases, J lost 5 bases, and 17 bases lay in between. In DNA form, the CDR3 reads TGCAGCGTTGTGGGGGACGGCCGTCAGTATGGCTACACCTTC. Translating gives CSVVGDGRQYGYTF. Looking up the rest from reference TRBV29-1 and TRBJ1-2 gives the full variable domain: SAVISQKPSRDICQRGTSLTIQCQVDSQVTMMFWYRQQPGQSLTLIATANQGSEATYESGFVIDKFPISRPNLTFSTLTVSNMSPEDSSIYLCSVVGDGRQYGYTFGSGTRLTVV.

The chain couples TRBV27 to TRBJ2-3, with 13 bases that match TRBD2. Trimming at V came to 9 bases and at J to 2 bases, leaving 11 bases not matched to a gene. This CDR3 has 17 residues. The germline V gene has CDR1 MNHEY and CDR2 SMNVEV (reference sequence). CDR3 sequence (DNA): TGTGCCAGTCACCGACTAGCGGGGGGTGGGAACACAGATACGCAGTATTTT. Its translation is CASHRLAGGGNTDTQYF.

The rearrangement links TRBV7-9 to TRBJ2-7; D is undetermined. This CDR3 contains 11 residues. V dropped 8 bases and J dropped 2 bases, with 7 bases sitting between them. Germline V lookup: CDR1 SEHNR, CDR2 FQNEAQ (reference sequence). The CDR3 DNA is TGTGCCAGCCAGGCGGCCTACGAGCAGTACTTC. It yields the protein CASQAAYEQYF.

The CDR3 nucleotides are TGCGCCAGCAGCCCGGGAGCGGGTACCACCGGGGAGCTGTTTTTT. It yields the protein CASSPGAGTTGELFF. V is TRBV5-1 and J is TRBJ2-2; tentatively, D is TRBD2 (6 bases). This CDR3 is 15 amino acids long. The germline V gene encodes CDR1 SGHRS and CDR2 YFSETQ. The ends were cut back, 4 bases at V and 4 bases at J, with 14 bases in the middle.

The V gene is TRBV19, the J gene TRBJ2-5; D unresolved. The germline gives CDR1 LNHDA, CDR2 SQIVND (reference sequence). The CDR3 has 13 amino acids. With 3 bases removed from V and 1 base from J, the gap between germline ends came to 6 bases. In nucleotides, the CDR3 is TGTGCCAGTAGTATCCCGGGCCAAGAGACCCAGTACTTC. It encodes CASSIPGQETQYF.

The CDR3 sequence: CASRSGSSGNTIYF. In DNA, the CDR3 is TGTGCCAGCAGGTCAGGCAGCTCTGGAAACACCATATATTTT. The chain uses TRBV2 and TRBJ1-3; no clear D gene. Germline CDR1 reads SNHLY; CDR2 reads FYNNEI. The CDR3 is 14 residues long. Trimming took off 6 bases at V and 0 bases at J, with 9 bases between the two ends.

This chain joins TRBV4-2 and TRBJ2-5, with no clear D. V was pared by 1 base and J by 2 bases, with 11 bases between. There are 15 residues in the CDR3. From germline, CDR1 is LGHNA and CDR2 YNFKEQ. This CDR3 is CASSQVLSAQETQYF. The CDR3 bases are TGTGCCAGCAGCCAAGTCCTCTCTGCGCAAGAGACCCAGTACTTC.

The chain combines TRBV2 with TRBJ1-2; no definite D call. Trimming pared 10 bases from V and 7 bases from J, leaving 16 bases between. The germline V gene has CDR1 SNHLY and CDR2 FYNNEI. The CDR3 contains 12 residues. DNA for the CDR3: TGTGCCACCGGGATTCTCCCCCGTGGCTACACCTTC. Encoded protein: CATGILPRGYTF.

The rearrangement uses TRBV2 and TRBJ1-2, with D unresolved. The V end was cut by 10 bases, the J end by 1 base, with 16 bases between. The CDR3 runs to 14 residues. The germline V gene encodes CDR1 SNHLY and CDR2 FYNNEI. The CDR3, as DNA: TGTGCCACCCACCCCCGGACGGTTAACTATGGCTACACCTTC. Translating gives CATHPRTVNYGYTF.

This clone was found a few times. Within the sample, other DNA sequences also encode this same CDR3. The chain recombines TRBV3-1 (or the pseudogene TRBV3-2) with TRBJ2-2; D gene ambiguous. CDR3 length: 12 residues. Per germline, CDR1 LGHDT and CDR2 YNNKEL (reference sequence). V lost 4 bases and J 5 bases, leaving 5 bases between the germline ends. Here the CDR3 reads CASSRQTGELFF. The CDR3, as DNA: TGTGCCAGCAGCCGACAAACCGGGGAGCTGTTTTTT.

The gene calls are TRBV7-9 and TRBJ2-1; the match to TRBD2 covers 7 bases. J lost 0 bases, V lost 5 bases, and 4 bases had no gene match. The CDR3 runs 15 residues. Germline V gene data show CDR1 as SEHNR and CDR2 as FQNEAQ (reference sequence). The CDR3 reads CASSPRGDSYNEQFF. CDR3 DNA sequence: TGTGCCAGCAGCCCCCGGGGGGACTCCTACAATGAGCAGTTCTTC.

The J gene is TRBJ2-7, the V gene TRBV7-8; D gene uncertain. Germline V gives CDR1 SGHVS, CDR2 FQNEAQ. The CDR3 covers 15 residues. With 2 bases removed from V and 2 bases from J, the gap between germline ends came to 13 bases. CDR3 coding DNA: TGTGCCAGCAGCTTAATTAAGGAGAGGACCTACGAGCAGTACTTC. This gives the protein CASSLIKERTYEQYF.

The rearrangement links TRBV10-3 to TRBJ1-2; D possibly corresponds to TRBD1 (6 bases). This CDR3 has 11 amino acids. V lost 3 bases, J lost 7 bases, and 6 bases lay in between. Germline CDR1 ENHRY, CDR2 SYGVKD. In DNA, the CDR3 is TGTGCCATCAGTGAAGGGGGTGGCTACACCTTC. It is translated as CAISEGGGYTF.

The chain links TRBV7-8 to TRBJ1-2; unclear D gene. Looked up from germline, CDR1 is SGHVS and CDR2 is FQNEAQ. This CDR3 contains 15 residues. The V end was cut by 5 bases, the J end by 2 bases, with 15 bases between. CDR3 bases: TGTGCCAGCAGCCCCCGTAGGGTGGGAAACTATGGCTACACCTTC. Its translation is CASSPRRVGNYGYTF.

This clone was counted only a few times. The chain recombines TRBV2 with TRBJ2-7; TRBD2 matches 8 bases. This CDR3 contains 15 residues. Germline V gene lookup returns CDR1 SNHLY and CDR2 FYNNEI. V lost 4 bases and J lost 4; bases outside the gene matches: 9. CDR3 DNA: TGTGCCAGCAGTGTCGGGCTAGCGGGTTTTTACGAGCAGTACTTC. Translating it yields CASSVGLAGFYEQYF. The complete variable domain, with remaining parts taken from reference TRBV2 and TRBJ2-7, reads EPEVTQTPSHQVTQMGQEVILRCVPISNHLYFYWYRQILGQKVEFLVSFYNNEISEKSEIFDDQFSVERPDGSNFTLKIRSTKLEDSAMYFCASSVGLAGFYEQYFGPGTRLTVT.

The chain links TRBV6-5 to TRBJ1-1; D is unclear. The V end lost 2 bases, the J end lost 6 bases, and 13 bases lay between the germline ends. This CDR3 region has 14 residues. Germline V gene data show CDR1 as MNHEY and CDR2 as SVGAGI. The chain's CDR3 is CASSYAGRSAEAFF. The CDR3 DNA sequence: TGTGCCAGCAGTTACGCGGGCAGGTCCGCTGAAGCTTTCTTT.

This rearrangement joins TRBV7-9 to TRBJ2-2; the match to TRBD1 covers 9 bases. CDR3 length: 15 residues. Germline V CDR1 and CDR2: SEHNR, FQNEAQ (reference sequence). The junction had 1 base not matched to a gene; V was cut back by 2 bases and J by 3 bases. CDR3 DNA sequence: TGTGCCAGCAGCTTAAACAGGGGGCACACCGGGGAGCTGTTTTTT. Its protein is CASSLNRGHTGELFF.

The chain couples TRBV7-2 to TRBJ2-2; D gene ambiguous. CDR3 length: 12 residues. CDR1 and CDR2 from the germline V gene are SGHTA and FQGNSA. Trimming pared 7 bases from V and 3 bases from J, leaving 6 bases between. In nucleotides, the CDR3 is TGTGCCAGCACCTCGGACACCGGGGAGCTGTTTTTT. It codes for CASTSDTGELFF.

This clone is categorized as medium-sized. The chain carries TRBV12-3 or TRBV12-4 and TRBJ1-5; D not resolved. V dropped 8 bases and J dropped 2 bases, with 10 bases sitting between them. CDR3 length: 13 amino acids. This CDR3 is CASARGGNQPQHF. The CDR3 region has the DNA TGTGCCAGCGCCCGGGGAGGCAATCAGCCCCAGCATTTT.